The clone carrying this T cell receptor beta chain appeared a few times. Its specificity is not known. This sample was taken from a study of response to subunit inactivated influenza vaccine. V lost 3 bases and J 2 bases, leaving 11 bases between the germline ends. Germline CDR1 is DFQATT and CDR2 is SNEGSKA (reference sequence). The CDR3 is made up of 14 amino acids. Overall study findings and caveats: Authors suggested few new T cells are recruited by each seasonal influenza vaccination.

TCRdb itself ran the RT-PCR reads through MiXCR, one entry per CDR3 protein. Of around 710,000 distinct CDR3 sequences listed, 11% to 15% were seen once; the top ten hold 5.5% to 8%. The rearrangement uses TRBV20-1 and TRBJ1-3; tentative D call: TRBD1 (5 bases). This clonotype was obtained from a man over 45 who received an inactivated influenza vaccine. Sequenced material: PBMCs from blood, taken about 14 days before vaccination. DNA of the CDR3: TGCAGTGCTAGGTCCGGGGCCCCTGGAAACACCATATATTTT. Translated: CSARSGAPGNTIYF.